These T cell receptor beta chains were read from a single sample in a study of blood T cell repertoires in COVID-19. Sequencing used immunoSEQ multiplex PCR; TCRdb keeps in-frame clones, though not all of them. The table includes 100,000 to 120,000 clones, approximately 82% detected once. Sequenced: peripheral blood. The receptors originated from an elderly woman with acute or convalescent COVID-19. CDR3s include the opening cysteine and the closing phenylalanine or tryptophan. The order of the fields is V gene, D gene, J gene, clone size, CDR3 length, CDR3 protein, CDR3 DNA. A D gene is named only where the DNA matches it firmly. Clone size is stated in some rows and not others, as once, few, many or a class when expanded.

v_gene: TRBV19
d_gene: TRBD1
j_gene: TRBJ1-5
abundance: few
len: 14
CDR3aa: CASKEGQGGQPQHF
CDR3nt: TGTGCCAGCAAAGAGGGACAGGGGGGGCAGCCCCAGCATTTT

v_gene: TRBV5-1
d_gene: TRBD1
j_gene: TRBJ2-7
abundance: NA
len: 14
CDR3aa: CASSSATGDYEQYF
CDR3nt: TGCGCCAGCAGCAGCGCGACAGGGGATTACGAGCAGTACTTC

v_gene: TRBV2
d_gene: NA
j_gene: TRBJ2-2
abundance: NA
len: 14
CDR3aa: CASRGAGNTGELFF
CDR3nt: TGTGCCAGCAGGGGCGCGGGTAACACCGGGGAGCTGTTTTTT

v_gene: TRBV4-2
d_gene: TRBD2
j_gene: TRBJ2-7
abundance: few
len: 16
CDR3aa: CASSHGTSAPSYEQYF
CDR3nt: TGTGCCAGCAGCCACGGGACTAGCGCCCCTTCCTACGAGCAGTACTTC

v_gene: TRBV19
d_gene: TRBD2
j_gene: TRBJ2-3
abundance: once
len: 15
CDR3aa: CASSQLAGAGDTQYF
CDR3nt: TGTGCCAGTAGCCAACTAGCGGGAGCCGGAGATACGCAGTATTTT

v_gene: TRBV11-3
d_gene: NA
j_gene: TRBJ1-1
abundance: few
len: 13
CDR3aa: CASSRGQNTEAFF
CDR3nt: TGTGCCAGCAGCCGCGGGCAGAACACTGAAGCTTTCTTT

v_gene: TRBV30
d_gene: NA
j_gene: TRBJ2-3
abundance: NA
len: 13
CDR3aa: CAWSRGSTDTQYF
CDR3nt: TGTGCCTGGAGTAGAGGTAGTACAGATACGCAGTATTTT

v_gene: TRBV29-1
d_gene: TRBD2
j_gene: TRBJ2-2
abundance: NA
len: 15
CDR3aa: CSVGGGRLGTGELFF
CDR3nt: TGCAGCGTTGGGGGCGGGAGGCTGGGCACCGGGGAGCTGTTTTTT

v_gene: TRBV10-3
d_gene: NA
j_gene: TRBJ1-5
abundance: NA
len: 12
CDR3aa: CAISTEGLPQHF
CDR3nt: TGTGCCATCAGTACGGAGGGTTTGCCCCAGCATTTT

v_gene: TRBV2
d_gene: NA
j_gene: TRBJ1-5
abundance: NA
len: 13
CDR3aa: CASSEWEQRPQHF
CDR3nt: TGTGCCAGCAGTGAATGGGAGCAGAGGCCCCAGCATTTT

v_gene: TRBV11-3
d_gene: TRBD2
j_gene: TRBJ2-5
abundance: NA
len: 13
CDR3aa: CASSPTSLETQYF
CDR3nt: TGTGCCAGCAGCCCGACTAGCTTAGAGACCCAGTACTTC

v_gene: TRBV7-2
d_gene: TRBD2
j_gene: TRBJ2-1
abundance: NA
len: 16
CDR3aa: CASSLGRGLGYNEQFF
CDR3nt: TGTGCCAGCAGTTTGGGAAGGGGACTAGGCTACAATGAGCAGTTCTTC

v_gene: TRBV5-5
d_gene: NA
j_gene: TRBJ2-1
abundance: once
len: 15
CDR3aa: CASSLARGPYNEQFF
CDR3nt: TGTGCCAGCAGCTTGGCAAGAGGCCCCTACAATGAGCAGTTCTTC

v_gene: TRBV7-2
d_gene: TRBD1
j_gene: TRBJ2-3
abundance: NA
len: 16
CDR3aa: CASSLVAGGGTDTQYF
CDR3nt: TGTGCCAGCAGCTTAGTAGCAGGGGGCGGCACAGATACGCAGTATTTT

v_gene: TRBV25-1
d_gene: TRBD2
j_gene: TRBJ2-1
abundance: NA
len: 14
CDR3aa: CASLSGGARDEQFF
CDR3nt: TGTGCCAGTTTAAGCGGGGGGGCTAGGGACGAGCAGTTCTTC

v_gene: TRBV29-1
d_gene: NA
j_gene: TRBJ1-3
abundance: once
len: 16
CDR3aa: CSAHRPGPDSGNTIYF
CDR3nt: TGCAGCGCCCACCGGCCTGGGCCCGACTCTGGAAACACCATATATTTT

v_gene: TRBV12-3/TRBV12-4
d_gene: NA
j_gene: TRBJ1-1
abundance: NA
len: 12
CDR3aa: CASSRVRSEAFF
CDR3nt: TGTGCCAGCAGCCGAGTCCGCTCTGAAGCTTTCTTT

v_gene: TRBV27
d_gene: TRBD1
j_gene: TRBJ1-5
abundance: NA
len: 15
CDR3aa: CASSSGQGAEQPQHF
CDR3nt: TGTGCCAGCAGTTCTGGACAGGGGGCAGAACAGCCCCAGCATTTT

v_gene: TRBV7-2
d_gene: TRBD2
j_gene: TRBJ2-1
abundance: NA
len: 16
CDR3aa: CASSSKAGGTYNEQFF
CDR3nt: TGTGCCAGCAGCTCGAAAGCGGGAGGGACCTACAATGAGCAGTTCTTC

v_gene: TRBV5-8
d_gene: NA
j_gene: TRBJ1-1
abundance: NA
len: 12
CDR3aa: CASSLVLTEAFF
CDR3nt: TGTGCCAGCAGCCTGGTCCTCACTGAAGCTTTCTTT

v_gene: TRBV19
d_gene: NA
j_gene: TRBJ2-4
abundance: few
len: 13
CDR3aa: CASRRGHQNIQYF
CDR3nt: TGTGCCAGTAGGAGGGGACACCAAAACATTCAGTACTTC

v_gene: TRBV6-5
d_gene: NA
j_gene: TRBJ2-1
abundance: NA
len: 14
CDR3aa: CASSYSGQNNEQFF
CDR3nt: TGTGCCAGCAGTTACTCAGGACAGAACAATGAGCAGTTCTTC

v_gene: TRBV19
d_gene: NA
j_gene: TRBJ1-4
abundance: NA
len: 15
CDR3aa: CASSIGPGGREKLFF
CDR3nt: TGTGCCAGTAGTATAGGGCCGGGAGGACGGGAAAAACTGTTTTTT

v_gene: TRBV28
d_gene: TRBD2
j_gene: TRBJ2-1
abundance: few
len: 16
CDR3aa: CASSLFGLDPPNEQFF
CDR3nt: TGTGCCAGCAGTTTATTCGGACTAGATCCCCCCAATGAGCAGTTCTTC

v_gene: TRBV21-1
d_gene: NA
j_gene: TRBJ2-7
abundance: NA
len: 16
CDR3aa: CASSYPRDRVAYEQYF
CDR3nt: TGTGCCAGCAGCTACCCCCGGGACAGGGTAGCCTACGAGCAGTACTTC

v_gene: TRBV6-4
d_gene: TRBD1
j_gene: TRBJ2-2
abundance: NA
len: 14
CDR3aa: CASRGGTGMGELFF
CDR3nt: TGTGCCAGCCGCGGTGGGACAGGCATGGGGGAGCTGTTTTTT

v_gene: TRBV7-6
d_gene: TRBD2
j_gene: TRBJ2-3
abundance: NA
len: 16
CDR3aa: CASSGGQSGRADTQYF
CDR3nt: TGTGCCAGCAGCGGGGGTCAGAGCGGGAGGGCAGATACGCAGTATTTT

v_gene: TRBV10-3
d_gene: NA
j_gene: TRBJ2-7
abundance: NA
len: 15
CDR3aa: CAISSGELRSYEQYF
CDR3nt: TGTGCCATCAGTTCAGGGGAGCTTAGGTCCTACGAGCAGTACTTC

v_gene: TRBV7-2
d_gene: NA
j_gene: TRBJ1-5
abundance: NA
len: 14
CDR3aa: CASSSEGSNQPQHF
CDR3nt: TGTGCCAGCAGCTCTGAGGGCAGCAATCAGCCCCAGCATTTT

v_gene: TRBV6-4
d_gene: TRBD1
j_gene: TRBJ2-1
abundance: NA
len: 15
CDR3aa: CASSPGQGSYNEQFF
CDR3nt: TGTGCCAGCAGTCCGGGACAGGGGTCGTACAATGAGCAGTTCTTC

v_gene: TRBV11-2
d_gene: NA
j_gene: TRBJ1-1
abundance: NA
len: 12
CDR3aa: CASSLPGLEAFF
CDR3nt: TGTGCCAGCAGCCTACCGGGACTTGAAGCTTTCTTT

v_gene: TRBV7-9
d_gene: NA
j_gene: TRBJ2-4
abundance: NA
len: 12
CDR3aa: CASSTGADIQYF
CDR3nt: TGTGCCAGCAGCACCGGAGCTGACATTCAGTACTTC

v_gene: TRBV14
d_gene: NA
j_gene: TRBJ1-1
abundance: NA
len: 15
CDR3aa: CASSQITGRNTEAFF
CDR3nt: TGTGCCAGCAGCCAAATAACAGGGAGGAACACTGAAGCTTTCTTT

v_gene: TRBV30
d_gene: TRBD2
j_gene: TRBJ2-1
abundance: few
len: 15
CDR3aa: CAWSVGGTSGNEQFF
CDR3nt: TGTGCCTGGAGCGTCGGGGGTACTAGCGGCAATGAGCAGTTCTTC

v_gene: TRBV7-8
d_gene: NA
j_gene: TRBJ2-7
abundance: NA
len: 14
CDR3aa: CASSPPGPLDEQYF
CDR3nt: TGTGCCAGCAGCCCACCCGGTCCCCTCGACGAGCAGTACTTC

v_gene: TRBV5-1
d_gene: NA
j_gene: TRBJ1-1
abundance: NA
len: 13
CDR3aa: CASSFQGDTEAFF
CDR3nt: TGCGCCAGCAGCTTTCAGGGCGACACTGAAGCTTTCTTT

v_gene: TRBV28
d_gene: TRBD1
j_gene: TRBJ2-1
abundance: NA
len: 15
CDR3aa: CASSSPLQGGNEQFF
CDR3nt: TGTGCCAGCAGTTCTCCACTACAGGGGGGCAATGAGCAGTTCTTC

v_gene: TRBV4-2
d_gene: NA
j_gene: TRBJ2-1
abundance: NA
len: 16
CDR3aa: CASSQDRASAYNEQFF
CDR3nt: TGTGCCAGCAGCCAAGATCGCGCTAGCGCGTACAATGAGCAGTTCTTC

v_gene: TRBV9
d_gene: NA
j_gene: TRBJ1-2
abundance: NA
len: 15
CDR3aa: CASSVEARGAYGYTF
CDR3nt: TGTGCCAGCAGCGTTGAGGCGCGGGGAGCCTATGGCTACACCTTC

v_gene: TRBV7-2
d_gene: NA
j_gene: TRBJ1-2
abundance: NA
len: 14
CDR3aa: CASSFPPGYNGYTF
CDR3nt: TGTGCCAGCAGCTTCCCGCCAGGGTATAATGGCTACACCTTC

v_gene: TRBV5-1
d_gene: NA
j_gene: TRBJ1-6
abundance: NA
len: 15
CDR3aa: CASSNDGQPNSPLHF
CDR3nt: TGCGCCAGCAGCAACGACGGACAGCCGAATTCACCCCTCCACTTT

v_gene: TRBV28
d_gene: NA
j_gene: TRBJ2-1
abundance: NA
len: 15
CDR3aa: CASSSSASIYNEQFF
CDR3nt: TGTGCCAGCAGTTCTAGCGCAAGTATCTACAATGAGCAGTTCTTC

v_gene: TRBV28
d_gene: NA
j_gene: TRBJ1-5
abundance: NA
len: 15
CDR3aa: CASSLEGGSNQPQHF
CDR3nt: TGTGCCAGCAGTTTAGAGGGGGGGAGCAATCAGCCCCAGCATTTT

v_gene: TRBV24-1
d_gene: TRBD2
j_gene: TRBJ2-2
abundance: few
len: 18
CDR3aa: CATSGASGRAYDTGELFF
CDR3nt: TGTGCCACCAGTGGGGCTAGCGGGAGGGCCTATGACACCGGGGAGCTGTTTTTT